These 11 T cell receptor beta chains were all obtained from the same sample, sequenced in a study of siplizumab effects on memory and regulatory T cells. Method: immunoSEQ multiplex PCR; TCRdb's copy keeps in-frame clones and lacks some. Of more than 85,000 clones listed, about 91% are singletons. What was sequenced was CD4+ T cells sorted from blood. The receptor source for this set is a human donor in good health. Some clones in this sample may be carry-over from other donors' samples.

The gene calls are TRBV11-2 and TRBJ2-7; TRBD2 aligns across 9 bases. J gave up 0 bases and V 4 bases, and 7 bases lay outside the gene matches. CDR1 is SGHAT, CDR2 FQNNGV, per germline. CDR3 length: 16 amino acids. In DNA form, the CDR3 reads TGTGCCAGCAGCTATCAGGCGGGGGGGAGCTCCTACGAGCAGTACTTC. It yields the protein CASSYQAGGSSYEQYF.

The chain links TRBV9 to TRBJ2-5; 7 nucleotides agree with TRBD1. Germline V gene sequence: CDR1 SGDLS, CDR2 YYNGEE. Unmatched junction bases numbered 8, after V lost 2 bases and J lost 1 base. This CDR3 comprises 16 residues. The CDR3 here is CASSVFPQGPQETQYF. For the CDR3, the DNA is TGTGCCAGCAGCGTTTTCCCACAGGGGCCCCAAGAGACCCAGTACTTC.

The chain is built from TRBV19 and TRBJ1-5; D gene unclear. The CDR3 is made up of 12 amino acids. Germline CDR1 reads LNHDA; CDR2 reads SQIVND (reference sequence). V was pared by 1 base and J by 6 bases, with 4 bases between. The CDR3 region is CASSIGVQPQHF. Written as DNA, the CDR3 is TGTGCCAGTAGTATAGGGGTTCAGCCCCAGCATTTT. Variable domain in full (rest from reference TRBV19 and TRBJ1-5): DGGITQSPKYLFRKEGQNVTLSCEQNLNHDAMYWYRQDPGQGLRLIYYSQIVNDFQKGDIAEGYSVSREKKESFPLTVTSAQKNPTAFYLCASSIGVQPQHFGDGTRLSIL.

The genes are TRBV2 and TRBJ2-7, with 8 bases lining up with TRBD1. Germline CDR1 is SNHLY and CDR2 is FYNNEI. Trimming at V came to 4 bases and at J to 6 bases, leaving 8 bases not matched to a gene. The CDR3 is 14 amino acids. CDR3 in amino acids: CASSARTGISEQYF. CDR3 nucleotide sequence: TGTGCCAGCAGTGCCCGGACAGGGATCTCCGAGCAGTACTTC.

The V gene is TRBV29-1, the J gene TRBJ1-3; no definite D call. The V end was cut by 7 bases, the J end by 4 bases, with 8 bases between. The length of the CDR3 is 11 residues. The germline gives CDR1 SQVTM, CDR2 ANQGSEA. CDR3 coding DNA: TGCAGCGCCGGAGGAGGAAACACCATATATTTT. It specifies CSAGGGNTIYF.

The chain is built from TRBV19 and TRBJ2-4, with 8 positions matching TRBD2. Germline trimming cut 6 bases from V and 9 bases from J; bases unmatched to any gene: 10. Germline values: CDR1 LNHDA, CDR2 SQIVND (reference sequence). This CDR3 contains 14 residues. The CDR3 is CASRPIGGGTIQYF. The CDR3 DNA reads as TGTGCCAGTAGGCCTATCGGGGGGGGCACCATTCAGTACTTC. The entire variable domain, with the rest obtained from reference TRBV19 and TRBJ2-4, is as follows: DGGITQSPKYLFRKEGQNVTLSCEQNLNHDAMYWYRQDPGQGLRLIYYSQIVNDFQKGDIAEGYSVSREKKESFPLTVTSAQKNPTAFYLCASRPIGGGTIQYFGAGTRLSVL.

The chain joins TRBV2 to TRBJ2-5, with D hard to call. Germline V gives CDR1 SNHLY, CDR2 FYNNEI. V was shortened by 6 bases and J by 3 bases, with 11 bases between the two germline ends. The CDR3 totals 13 residues. The CDR3 is CASRPAREETQYF. The CDR3 DNA follows: TGTGCCAGCAGGCCGGCACGGGAAGAGACCCAGTACTTC.

The chain carries TRBV4-1 and TRBJ1-1, with 8 bases fitting TRBD1. The V segment lost 0 bases and the J segment 7 bases; nucleotides outside the gene matches: 10. The CDR3 sequence is 16 residues long. Germline V gene sequence: CDR1 MGHRA, CDR2 YSYEKL. The CDR3 bases are TGCGCCAGCAGCCAAGAAAGAAACCGGGACAGGATTGAAGCTTTCTTT. As protein: CASSQERNRDRIEAFF.

The V call is TRBV15, the J call TRBJ2-5, with TRBD2 matching 9 bases. The CDR3 spans 16 residues. The germline V gene has CDR1 LNHNV and CDR2 YYDKDF (reference sequence). The J segment lost 1 base and the V segment lost 6 bases, leaving 9 bases of the junction unmatched. CDR3 protein: CATRHSGGGSQETQYF. CDR3 coding DNA: TGTGCCACCAGACATAGCGGGGGAGGGAGCCAAGAGACCCAGTACTTC. Full variable domain (rest looked up from reference TRBV15 and TRBJ2-5): DAMVIQNPRYQVTQFGKPVTLSCSQTLNHNVMYWYQQKSSQAPKLLFHYYDKDFNNEADTPDNFQSRRPNTSFCFLDIRSPGLGDTAMYLCATRHSGGGSQETQYFGPGTRLLVL.

The rearrangement joins TRBV11-2 to TRBJ2-1; 15 nucleotides match TRBD2. This CDR3 comprises 17 residues. Germline V gene data show CDR1 as SGHAT and CDR2 as FQNNGV. V lost 2 bases and J lost 6; bases outside the gene matches: 5. CDR3 amino acids: CASSLSWTSGRANEQFF. CDR3 coding DNA: TGTGCCAGCAGCTTATCCTGGACTAGCGGGAGGGCCAATGAGCAGTTCTTC.

The gene calls are TRBV11-3 and TRBJ2-1; 10 nucleotides match TRBD2. CDR1 and CDR2 from the germline V gene are SGHNT and YENEEA. V dropped 6 bases and J dropped 0; count of bases not matched to a gene: 14. The CDR3 contains 19 residues. This CDR3 is CASSFGLAEGFSSYNEQFF. CDR3 coding DNA: TGTGCCAGCAGTTTCGGACTAGCGGAAGGCTTTAGCTCCTACAATGAGCAGTTCTTC.